This TCR beta chain appears in the sequencing data of a study of chemoradiotherapy in HPV16-positive cancers. Comment on this clone: The antigen is unknown.

Libraries were prepared by immunoSEQ multiplex PCR; TCRdb keeps only in-frame clonotypes and omits some of them. Found here are about 15,000 clones, about 73% of them singletons; the top ten hold roughly 8%. Findings and limits, study-wide: Candidate HPV-specific clones and E7-related TCR motifs grew in tumor during treatment.

After removal of 3 bases from V and 8 bases from J, the junction contained 7 bases not matched to a gene. Looked up from germline, CDR1 is LNHDA and CDR2 is SQIVND (reference sequence). The CDR3 is 15 amino acids. The specimen was tumor tissue, collected from a patient who underwent chemoradiotherapy. This receptor was obtained from a human donor with HPV-associated anogenital cancer. The chain employs TRBV19 and TRBJ2-1; 10 bases fit TRBD2. The CDR3 bases are TGTGCCAGTAGTATTGAGCGGGGGGGCCGGTATGAGCAGTTCTTC. Translating gives CASSIERGGRYEQFF.